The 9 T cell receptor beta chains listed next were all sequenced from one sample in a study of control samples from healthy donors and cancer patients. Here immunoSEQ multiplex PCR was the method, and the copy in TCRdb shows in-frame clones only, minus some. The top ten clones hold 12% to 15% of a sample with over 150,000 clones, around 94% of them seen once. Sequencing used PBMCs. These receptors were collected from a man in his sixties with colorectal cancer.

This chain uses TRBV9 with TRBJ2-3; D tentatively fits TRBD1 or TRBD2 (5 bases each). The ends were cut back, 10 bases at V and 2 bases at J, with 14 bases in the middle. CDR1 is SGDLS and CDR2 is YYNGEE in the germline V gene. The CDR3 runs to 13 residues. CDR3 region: CAASTGPTDTQYF. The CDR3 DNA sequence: TGTGCCGCCTCGACGGGGCCCACAGATACGCAGTATTTT.

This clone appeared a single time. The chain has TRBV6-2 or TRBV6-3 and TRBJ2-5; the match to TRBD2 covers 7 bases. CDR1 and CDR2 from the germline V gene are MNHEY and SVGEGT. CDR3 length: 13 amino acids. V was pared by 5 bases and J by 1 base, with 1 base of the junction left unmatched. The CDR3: CASSSGVQETQYF. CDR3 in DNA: TGTGCCAGCAGTAGCGGGGTCCAAGAGACCCAGTACTTC.

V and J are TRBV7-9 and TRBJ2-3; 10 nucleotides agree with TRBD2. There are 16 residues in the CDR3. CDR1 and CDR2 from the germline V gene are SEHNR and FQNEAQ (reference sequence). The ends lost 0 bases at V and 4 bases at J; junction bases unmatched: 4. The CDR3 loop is CASSLAGLAGADTQYF. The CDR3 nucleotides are TGTGCCAGCAGCTTAGCTGGCCTAGCGGGGGCAGATACGCAGTATTTT.

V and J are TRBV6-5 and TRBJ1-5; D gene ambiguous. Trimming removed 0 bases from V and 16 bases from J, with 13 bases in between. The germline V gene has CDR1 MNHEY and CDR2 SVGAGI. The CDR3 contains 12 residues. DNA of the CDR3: TGTGCCAGCAGTTACTCGAACGGACCCCTACATTTT. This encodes CASSYSNGPLHF.

CDR3 in DNA: TGTGCCAGCAGCTTTTTGGGCCACGGCAGGGAGGATCAGCCCCAGCATTTT. It is translated as CASSFLGHGREDQPQHF. The gene calls are TRBV5-5 and TRBJ1-5; a possible D gene is TRBD1 (5 bases). CDR1 and CDR2 from the germline V gene are SGHKS and YYEKEE (reference sequence). The V end was cut by 2 bases, the J end by 5 bases, with 20 bases between. The CDR3 is made up of 17 amino acids.

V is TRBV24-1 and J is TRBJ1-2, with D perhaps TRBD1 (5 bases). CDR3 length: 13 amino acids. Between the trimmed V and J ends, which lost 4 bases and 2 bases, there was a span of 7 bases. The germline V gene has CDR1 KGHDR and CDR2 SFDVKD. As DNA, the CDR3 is TGTGCCACCAGTGAGGGGCCGAACTATGGCTACACCTTC. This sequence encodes CATSEGPNYGYTF.

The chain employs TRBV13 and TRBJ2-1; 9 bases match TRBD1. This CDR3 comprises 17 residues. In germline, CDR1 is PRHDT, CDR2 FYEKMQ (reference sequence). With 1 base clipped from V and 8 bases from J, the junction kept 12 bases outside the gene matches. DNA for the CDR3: TGTGCCAGCAGCTTAGTGCCCACAGGGGGCAGGGACGATGAGCAGTTCTTC. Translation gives CASSLVPTGGRDDEQFF.

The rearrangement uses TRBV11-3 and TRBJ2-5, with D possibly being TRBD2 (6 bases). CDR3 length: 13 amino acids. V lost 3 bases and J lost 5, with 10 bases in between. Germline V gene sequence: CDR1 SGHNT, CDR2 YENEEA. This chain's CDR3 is CASSFGSGETQYF. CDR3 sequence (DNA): TGTGCCAGCAGCTTCGGCAGCGGGGAGACCCAGTACTTC.

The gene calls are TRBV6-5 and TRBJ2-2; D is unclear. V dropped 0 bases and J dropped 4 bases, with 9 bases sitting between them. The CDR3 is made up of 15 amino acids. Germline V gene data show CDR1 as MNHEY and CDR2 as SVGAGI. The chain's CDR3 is CASSYSPTTTGELFF. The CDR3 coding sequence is TGTGCCAGCAGTTACTCCCCCACTACCACCGGGGAGCTGTTTTTT.